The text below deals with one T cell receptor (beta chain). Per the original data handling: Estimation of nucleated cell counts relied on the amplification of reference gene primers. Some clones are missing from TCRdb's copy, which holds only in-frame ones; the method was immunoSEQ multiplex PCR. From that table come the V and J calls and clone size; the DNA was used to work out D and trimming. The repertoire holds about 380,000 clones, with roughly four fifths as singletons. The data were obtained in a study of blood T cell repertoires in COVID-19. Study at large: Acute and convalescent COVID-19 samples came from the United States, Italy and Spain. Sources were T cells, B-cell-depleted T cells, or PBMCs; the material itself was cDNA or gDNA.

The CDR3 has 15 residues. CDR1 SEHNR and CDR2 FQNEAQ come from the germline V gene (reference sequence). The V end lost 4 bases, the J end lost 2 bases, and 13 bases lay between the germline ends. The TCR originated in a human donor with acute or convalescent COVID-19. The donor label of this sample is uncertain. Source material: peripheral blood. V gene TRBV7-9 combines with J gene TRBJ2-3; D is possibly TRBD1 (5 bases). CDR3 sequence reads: CASSSYRSSTDTQYF. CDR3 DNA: TGTGCCAGCAGCTCTTACAGGAGCTCCACAGATACGCAGTATTTT.